Sequencing of this T cell receptor (beta chain) was carried out in a study of CD8+CD57+ T cells in acquired aplastic anemia. This clonotype was counted many times. The use of genomic DNA as template underpinned the TCR beta VDJ and CDR3 profiling. TCRdb re-called the reads with MiXCR, one entry per CDR3 protein. The sample has about 220,000 distinct CDR3 sequences, 34% seen once. Between the trimmed V and J ends, which lost 0 bases and 2 bases, there was a span of 3 bases. The CDR3 contains 13 residues. Germline V gene sequence: CDR1 SGHKS, CDR2 YYEKEE (reference sequence). The clonotype comes from a human donor in good health, serving as a control. V gene TRBV5-5 combines with J gene TRBJ1-3, with no clear D. The source material was sorted CD4+, CD8+, or CD8+CD57+ T cells (not recorded which) from PBMCs. The CDR3 protein is CASSLEPGNTIYF. CDR3 nucleotide sequence: TGTGCCAGCAGCTTGGAACCTGGAAACACCATATATTTT.